Shown below are 22 T cell receptor beta chains from a single sample sequenced in a study of shared clonotypes between healthy human individuals. Generated by immunoSEQ multiplex PCR, the TCRdb table keeps only in-frame clones and is missing some. Of fewer than 200,000 clones listed, 90% to 95% are singletons. The source material was naive CD4+ T cells sorted from blood. Regarding subset: CD45RA+ positively selected. All receptors derive from a woman in her 30s in good health.

The chain is built from TRBV7-9 and TRBJ2-5; no clear D. The DNA end favors TRBJ2-7, so the J call may be wrong. The CDR3 is 13 amino acids. CDR1 SEHNR and CDR2 FQNEAQ come from the germline V gene (reference sequence). The CDR3 protein is CASSFESSYEQYF. CDR3 nucleotides: TGTGCCAGCAGCTTTGAGAGCTCCTACGAGCAGTACTTC.

The J gene is TRBJ2-3, the V gene TRBV18, with no clear D. V lost 6 bases and J lost 0, with 13 bases in between. Germline CDR1 reads KGHSH; CDR2 reads LQKENI. This CDR3 has 15 amino acids. CDR3: CASSQSEISTDTQYF. Written as DNA, the CDR3 is TGTGCCAGCTCGCAAAGCGAAATTAGCACAGATACGCAGTATTTT.

The V call is TRBV27, the J call TRBJ2-7, with D perhaps matching TRBD1 (6 bases). Trimming cost V 0 bases and J 4 bases, with 16 bases left between them. CDR1 is MNHEY and CDR2 is SMNVEV in the germline V gene (reference sequence). CDR3 length equals 16 residues. Here the CDR3 DNA reads TGTGCCAGCAGTTTATCGGGGGCAGCCAAATTGTACGAGCAGTACTTC. Translation gives CASSLSGAAKLYEQYF.

This clone was detected only once. The chain employs TRBV5-6 and TRBJ2-1; D remains unclear. This CDR3 is 16 amino acids long. CDR1 is SGHDT, CDR2 YYEEEE, per germline. Trimming removed 0 bases at V and 1 base at J, with 11 bases between. Here the CDR3 DNA reads TGTGCCAGCAGCTTGGATAGTCTGGGTTCCTACAATGAGCAGTTCTTC. Its translation: CASSLDSLGSYNEQFF.

The CDR3 region is CASSRSIGGGYEQYF. CDR3 DNA: TGTGCCAGCAGCCGATCCATCGGGGGGGGCTACGAGCAGTACTTC. This sequence joins TRBV27 and TRBJ2-7; 8 bases agree with TRBD2. This CDR3 contains 15 residues. V lost 6 bases to trimming and J lost 3 bases; unmatched junction nucleotides: 10. Germline CDR1 reads MNHEY; CDR2 reads SMNVEV (reference sequence).

The chain is built from TRBV6-6 and TRBJ1-5; D ambiguous. Germline values: CDR1 MNHNY, CDR2 SVGAGI (reference sequence). V lost 5 bases to trimming and J lost 3 bases, with 14 bases between them. This CDR3 region has 15 residues. The CDR3: CASSNARLNNQPQHF. The CDR3 DNA sequence: TGTGCCAGCAGTAATGCCAGGTTAAACAATCAGCCCCAGCATTTT.

This chain joins TRBV15 and TRBJ2-3; tentatively, D is TRBD2 (5 bases). V lost 0 bases, J lost 0 bases, and 19 bases lay in between. This CDR3 spans 19 amino acids. Germline V gives CDR1 LNHNV, CDR2 YYDKDF (reference sequence). This chain's CDR3 is CATSRDRRLDGPSTDTQYF. The CDR3 nucleotides read TGTGCCACCAGCAGAGATAGGAGGTTGGACGGACCTAGCACAGATACGCAGTATTTT.

The chain recombines TRBV18 with TRBJ1-5; D uncertain. This CDR3 is built from 15 residues. V lost 3 bases to trimming and J lost 1 base, with 10 bases between them. CDR1 is KGHSH and CDR2 is LQKENI in the germline V gene. The CDR3 loop is CASSPTEGSNQPQHF. Written as DNA, the CDR3 is TGTGCCAGCTCACCCACCGAGGGAAGCAATCAGCCCCAGCATTTT.

V usage is TRBV18 and J usage is TRBJ2-5; D is unclear. Near its end, the DNA agrees better with TRBJ2-7, so the J call may be wrong. Germline V lookup: CDR1 KGHSH, CDR2 LQKENI. The CDR3 contains 14 residues. The CDR3 here is CASSPPSSFHEQYF. CDR3 DNA: TGTGCCAGCTCACCACCGTCATCGTTCCACGAGCAGTACTTC.

This sequence joins TRBV4-2 and TRBJ1-1; D might be TRBD1 (6 bases). V gave up 3 bases and J gave up 8 bases, with 16 bases separating them. The germline V gene encodes CDR1 LGHNA and CDR2 YNFKEQ. CDR3 length equals 14 residues. CDR3: CASSHATGPLEAFF. In DNA form, the CDR3 reads TGTGCCAGCAGCCACGCCACAGGGCCCCTGGAAGCTTTCTTT.

The V gene is TRBV9, the J gene TRBJ2-1; no clear D. Germline V gives CDR1 SGDLS, CDR2 YYNGEE. V was pared by 2 bases and J by 0 bases, with 6 bases between. The CDR3 sequence is 14 residues long. CDR3 protein: CASSVQSSYNEQFF. The CDR3 nucleotides read TGTGCCAGCAGCGTGCAGAGCTCCTACAATGAGCAGTTCTTC.

The chain uses TRBV28 and TRBJ1-4; 7 bases align to TRBD1. J gave up 2 bases and V 6 bases, and 9 bases lay outside the gene matches. CDR3 length: 16 amino acids. Germline V lookup: CDR1 MDHEN, CDR2 SYDVKM. CDR3 DNA sequence: TGTGCCAGCAGAGGCCCCCCGGGACAGACTAATGAAAAACTGTTTTTT. Translation: CASRGPPGQTNEKLFF.

This clone occurred a few times. The chain combines TRBV7-2 with TRBJ1-5; perhaps TRBD1 as D (5 bases). V dropped 1 base and J dropped 2 bases, with 9 bases sitting between them. The V gene's germline CDR1 is SGHTA and CDR2 FQGNSA. The CDR3 sequence is 15 residues long. The CDR3 sequence: CASSLGTPGNQPQHF. DNA for the CDR3: TGTGCCAGCAGCTTAGGGACACCGGGCAATCAGCCCCAGCATTTT. Based on the CDR3 plus reference TRBV7-2 and TRBJ1-5, the full variable domain is GAGVSQSPSNKVTEKGKDVELRCDPISGHTALYWYRQSLGQGLEFLIYFQGNSAPDKSGLPSDRFSAERTGGSVSTLTIQRTQQEDSAVYLCASSLGTPGNQPQHFGDGTRLSIL.

This clone was observed once. This chain joins TRBV9 and TRBJ2-5; the match to TRBD1 covers 9 bases. CDR1 and CDR2 from the germline V gene are SGDLS and YYNGEE. This CDR3 has 13 residues. V was clipped by 7 bases and J by 3 bases; unmatched bases: 4. The CDR3 coding sequence is TGTGCCAGCGGGGGGACAGGGAAAGAGACCCAGTACTTC. It translates to CASGGTGKETQYF.

The chain joins TRBV5-6 to TRBJ2-3; 10 bases fit TRBD1. V shed 4 bases and J 3 bases; nucleotides not matched to a gene: 2. The CDR3 runs 14 residues. Per germline, CDR1 SGHDT and CDR2 YYEEEE. CDR3 protein: CASSDRGRTDTQYF. CDR3 nucleotides: TGTGCCAGCAGCGACAGGGGGCGAACAGATACGCAGTATTTT.

This clone was detected once. This chain connects TRBV5-1 to TRBJ2-2; 7 nucleotides match TRBD1. V lost 1 base, J lost 5 bases, and 2 bases stayed unmatched. The CDR3 spans 14 residues. CDR1 SGHRS and CDR2 YFSETQ come from the germline V gene. The CDR3 nucleotides are TGCGCCAGCAGCTTGACGACAGGGACCGGGGAGCTGTTTTTT. Translation: CASSLTTGTGELFF.

The rearrangement uses TRBV11-2 and TRBJ2-1, with TRBD2 as a possible D gene (6 bases). The ends were cut back, 4 bases at V and 4 bases at J, with 20 bases in the middle. In germline, CDR1 is SGHAT, CDR2 FQNNGV. The CDR3 has 17 residues. This chain's CDR3 is CASSYTPLAESYNEQFF. The CDR3 DNA follows: TGTGCCAGCAGCTACACGCCCTTAGCGGAGTCATACAATGAGCAGTTCTTC.

The chain links TRBV9 to TRBJ2-3, with D unresolved. The germline CDR1 and CDR2 sequences are SGDLS and YYNGEE. This CDR3 has 14 residues. V was cut by 2 bases and J by 3 bases, with 10 bases left in between. The CDR3 loop reads CASSVLPETDTQYF. The DNA of the CDR3 is TGTGCCAGCAGCGTCCTTCCGGAGACAGATACGCAGTATTTT.

The rearrangement uses TRBV5-8 and TRBJ1-1; 11 bases map to TRBD1. The germline V gene has CDR1 SGHTS and CDR2 YDEGEE. J gave up 0 bases and V 0 bases, and 7 bases lay outside the gene matches. The CDR3 is 18 amino acids. The CDR3 DNA sequence: TGTGCCAGCAGCTTGGTGTATGGGACAGGGGGTTTGAACACTGAAGCTTTCTTT. This sequence encodes CASSLVYGTGGLNTEAFF.

The chain couples TRBV27 to TRBJ2-7; D unresolved. Germline V gene data show CDR1 as MNHEY and CDR2 as SMNVEV (reference sequence). CDR3 length equals 14 residues. With 5 bases removed from V and 4 bases from J, the gap between germline ends came to 15 bases. The CDR3 sequence is CASSGAGRIYEQYF. The CDR3 region has the DNA TGTGCCAGCAGTGGTGCTGGCAGAATATACGAGCAGTACTTC.

The genes are TRBV2 and TRBJ2-6, with D uncertain. In germline, CDR1 is SNHLY, CDR2 FYNNEI. This CDR3 region has 14 residues. The V end lost 6 bases, the J end lost 0 bases, and 6 bases lay between the germline ends. CDR3 in amino acids: CASRPSSGANVLTF. The CDR3 bases are TGTGCCAGCAGACCTAGCTCTGGGGCCAACGTCCTGACTTTC. The full variable domain, its missing parts supplied by reference TRBV2 and TRBJ2-6, is EPEVTQTPSHQVTQMGQEVILRCVPISNHLYFYWYRQILGQKVEFLVSFYNNEISEKSEIFDDQFSVERPDGSNFTLKIRSTKLEDSAMYFCASRPSSGANVLTFGAGSRLTVL.

The rearrangement links TRBV9 to TRBJ1-1, with unresolved D. Trimming took off 3 bases at V and 1 base at J, with 10 bases between the two ends. Germline values: CDR1 SGDLS, CDR2 YYNGEE. The CDR3 runs to 14 residues. CDR3 nucleotide sequence: TGTGCCAGCAGCGCCGACCTGGAGAACACTGAAGCTTTCTTT. Its protein is CASSADLENTEAFF.